This is a list of T cell receptor beta chains from one sample in a study of T cells in pancreatic ductal adenocarcinoma. The method was immunoSEQ multiplex PCR; TCRdb's version includes in-frame clones alone and lacks a portion of them. The data hold some 16,000 clones, with roughly 89% observed a single time. Sequenced input: PBMCs. The receptor source for this set is a human donor with pancreatic ductal adenocarcinoma. The CDR3 runs from the conserved cysteine through the conserved F or W. D genes are given only for firm matches. Clone size appears in some rows only: once, few, many, or a class for an expanded clone.

cdr3_aa cdr3_nt d_call j_call clone_size v_call
CASSEGTSGGAYNEQFF TGTGCCAGCAGCGAGGGGACTAGCGGGGGGGCCTACAATGAGCAGTTCTTC TRBD2 TRBJ2-1 . TRBV9
CASSLSGPRGGTGGTYGYTF TGTGCCAGCAGTTTATCGGGCCCTCGGGGCGGGACAGGGGGCACCTATGGCTACACCTTC TRBD1 TRBJ1-2 once TRBV27
CASSEGTGGFPADTGELFF TGTGCCAGCAGTGAAGGGACAGGGGGCTTCCCCGCGGACACCGGGGAGCTGTTTTTT TRBD1 TRBJ2-2 . TRBV2
CASSVAGTSIYEQYF TGTGCCAGCAGCGTCGCCGGGACTAGCATCTACGAGCAGTACTTC TRBD2 TRBJ2-7 . TRBV9
CASRNRGETQYF TGTGCCAGCAGGAACAGGGGAGAGACCCAGTACTTC TRBD1 TRBJ2-5 . TRBV2
CASSIAGGGSYEQYF TGTGCCAGTAGTATAGCGGGAGGGGGCTCCTACGAGCAGTACTTC TRBD2 TRBJ2-7 . TRBV19
CASSSLTGAQETQYF TGTGCCAGCAGTTCCCTGACAGGGGCGCAAGAGACCCAGTACTTC TRBD1 TRBJ2-5 . TRBV28
CASSDSTGASYNEQFF TGTGCCAGCAGTGACTCAACAGGGGCTTCCTACAATGAGCAGTTCTTC TRBD1 TRBJ2-1 . TRBV6-4
CASSSFDRGASGNTIYF TGTGCCAGCAGCTCCTTCGACAGGGGCGCATCTGGAAACACCATATATTTT TRBD1 TRBJ1-3 . TRBV9
CASSLDGTSGGLVYEQYF TGTGCCAGCAGCTTGGATGGGACTAGCGGGGGGCTCGTGTACGAGCAGTACTTC TRBD2 TRBJ2-7 once TRBV5-4
CASSFRVQIPGQGVHGQYF TGTGCCAGCAGTTTTCGGGTCCAAATACCGGGACAGGGGGTTCATGGGCAGTACTTC TRBD1 TRBJ2-7 once TRBV28
CASSQDPVTGNTF TGCGCCAGCAGCCAAGATCCAGTGACAGGAAACACCTTC . TRBJ1-2 . TRBV4-3
CASSVDQGMNTEAFF TGTGCCAGCAGCGTAGATCAGGGGATGAACACTGAAGCTTTCTTT . TRBJ1-1 . TRBV9
CASSFRTGGDTQYF TGTGCCAGCAGCTTCCGGACAGGCGGAGATACGCAGTATTTT TRBD1 TRBJ2-3 . TRBV9
CAWSVYPQGTTPTRFF TGTGCCTGGAGTGTATATCCACAGGGGACGACACCGACTAGGTTTTTT TRBD1 TRBJ1-4 . TRBV30
CAIRGIATNEKLFF TGTGCCATCAGAGGGATTGCAACTAATGAAAAACTGTTTTTT . TRBJ1-4 . TRBV10-3
CASSIVTMRRNTGELFF TGTGCCAGTAGTATAGTGACAATGAGGCGAAACACCGGGGAGCTGTTTTTT . TRBJ2-2 . TRBV19
CASSLQGARHGYTF TGTGCCAGCAGTTTACAGGGGGCCCGCCATGGCTACACCTTC TRBD1 TRBJ1-2 . TRBV28
CASSRSLGGGETEAFF TGTGCCAGCAGCCGTTCCCTAGGGGGTGGGGAGACTGAAGCTTTCTTT . TRBJ1-1 . TRBV7-8
CASRRSGLTYEQYF TGTGCCAGCAGGCGTTCGGGACTCACCTACGAGCAGTACTTC . TRBJ2-7 . TRBV2
CASSLTGAVNNYGYTF TGTGCCAGCAGCTTAACGGGGGCCGTTAATAACTATGGCTACACCTTC . TRBJ1-2 . TRBV7-8
CASSLAVGRDLEKLFF TGTGCCAGCAGCTTGGCCGTGGGGAGGGATCTTGAAAAACTGTTTTTT . TRBJ1-4 . TRBV5-4
CASSLSSRDYAVYEQYF TGTGCCAGCAGCTTATCCTCCCGAGACTACGCGGTCTACGAGCAGTACTTC . TRBJ2-7 . TRBV7-9
CASSVSTGMNTEAFF TGTGCCAGCAGCGTTTCGACAGGGATGAACACTGAAGCTTTCTTT TRBD1 TRBJ1-1 . TRBV9
CASSLWNLAGGPGELFF TGTGCCAGCAGTTTATGGAATCTAGCGGGAGGGCCCGGGGAGCTGTTTTTT TRBD2 TRBJ2-2 . TRBV28
CASQIGTEAFF TGTGCCAGTCAGATCGGGACTGAAGCTTTCTTT . TRBJ1-1 . TRBV25-1
CASSHVGGQGAPWDEQYF TGTGCCAGCAGCCATGTTGGGGGACAGGGGGCGCCGTGGGACGAGCAGTACTTC TRBD1 TRBJ2-7 . TRBV14
CASSQVGTPGGGYTF TGTGCCAGCAGCCAAGTGGGGACCCCAGGCGGTGGCTACACCTTC . TRBJ1-2 . TRBV4-2